The TCR beta chain described here comes from a study of shared T cell receptors in the human thymus. The V segment lost 3 bases and the J segment 6 bases; nucleotides outside the gene matches: 4. CDR1 LGHNA and CDR2 YSLEER come from the germline V gene. The CDR3 is 13 residues long. The data were produced by immunoSEQ multiplex PCR, yet TCRdb's version contains in-frame clones alone and is incomplete. The data contain some 660,000 clones, more than 70% of them seen just once; the ten biggest clones take up under 0.01%. Another study also made use of these data, one on human thymus T cells. That paper notes: Healthy Finnish infants having corrective surgery for congenital heart defects served as donors. The thymus was resected at corrective cardiac surgery. Biased V and J segment usage appeared in thymus and peripheral blood. Related work found strong thymic repertoire overlap between unrelated individuals.

This chain links TRBV4-3 with TRBJ2-5; 7 bases agree with TRBD2. The receptor was derived from a boy under two years old with a congenital heart defect. What was sequenced was thymocytes. The CDR3 region has the DNA TGCGCCAGCAGCCACGGGACTATAAAGACCCAGTACTTC. Amino acid sequence: CASSHGTIKTQYF.